The sequence of this TCR beta chain was determined in a study of PD-1 blockade in mismatch repair-deficient tumors. A note on this clone: Its antigen is undetermined.

Mismatch repair deficiency was confirmed in all patients, by PCR or immunohistochemistry. TCRdb keeps only in-frame clones here, not all; method: immunoSEQ multiplex PCR. The profile shows 120,000 or so clones, 85% to 90% of them singletons. The germline V gene encodes CDR1 LNHDA and CDR2 SQIVND (reference sequence). The CDR3 length is 15 residues. V shed 1 base and J shed 4 bases, with 11 bases lying between them. Regarding the study as a whole: After pembrolizumab, tumor-resident clones rose rapidly, then generally contracted before radiologic responses.

The specimen comprised peripheral blood, sampled approximately 72 weeks after starting pembrolizumab. V gene TRBV19 combines with J gene TRBJ1-5; D remains ambiguous. The source is an adult with mismatch repair-deficient cancer. The CDR3 DNA reads TGTGCCAGTAGTATAGGGTGGACCCGTAATCAGCCCCAGCATTTT. Translated: CASSIGWTRNQPQHF.